This T cell receptor beta chain was profiled in a study of PD-1 blockade in mismatch repair-deficient tumors. The protocol was immunoSEQ multiplex PCR, while the TCRdb copy is restricted to in-frame clones and leaves out a portion. The sample includes around 18,000 clones, approximately 80% of them seen just once. Every patient had mismatch repair deficiency by PCR or immunohistochemistry. Trimming cost V 0 bases and J 6 bases, with 15 bases left between them. This CDR3 is 15 amino acids long. Germline CDR1 and CDR2: SGHRS and YFSETQ. The source of this sequence is an adult with mismatch repair-deficient cancer. The sequenced sample was PBMCs, obtained approximately five months after starting pembrolizumab. V and J are TRBV5-1 and TRBJ1-2, with D perhaps TRBD1 (6 bases). CDR3 nucleotide sequence: TGCGCCAGCAGCTTGGCCGTAGGGGGACGGGATGGCTACACCTTC. Translating gives CASSLAVGGRDGYTF.